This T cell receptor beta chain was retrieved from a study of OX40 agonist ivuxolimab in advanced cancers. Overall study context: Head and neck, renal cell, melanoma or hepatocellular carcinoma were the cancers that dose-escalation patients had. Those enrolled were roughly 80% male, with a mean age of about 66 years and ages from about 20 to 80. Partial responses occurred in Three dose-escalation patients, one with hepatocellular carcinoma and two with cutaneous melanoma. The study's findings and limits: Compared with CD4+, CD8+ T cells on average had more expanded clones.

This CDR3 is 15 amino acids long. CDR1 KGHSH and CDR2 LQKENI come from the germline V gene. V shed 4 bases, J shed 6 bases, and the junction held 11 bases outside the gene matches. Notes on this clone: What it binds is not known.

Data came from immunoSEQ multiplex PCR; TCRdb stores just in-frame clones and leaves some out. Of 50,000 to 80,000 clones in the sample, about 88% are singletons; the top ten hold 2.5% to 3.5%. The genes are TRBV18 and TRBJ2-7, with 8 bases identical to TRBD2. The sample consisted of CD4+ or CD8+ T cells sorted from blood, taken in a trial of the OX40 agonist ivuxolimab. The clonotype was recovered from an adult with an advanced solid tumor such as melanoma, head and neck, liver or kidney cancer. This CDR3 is CASSRPGGRISEQYF. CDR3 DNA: TGTGCCAGCTCACGGCCGGGAGGGAGGATCTCCGAGCAGTACTTC.